The T cell receptor beta chain described here comes from a study of radiotherapy plus CTLA-4 blockade in lung cancer. Repertoires were generated with immunoSEQ multiplex PCR, while TCRdb's copy carries only in-frame clones and drops some. The data contain 50,000 to 75,000 clones, approximately 77% of them singletons. CDR1 is SGHRS and CDR2 is YFSETQ in the germline V gene. CDR3 size: 15 residues. V was shortened by 0 bases and J by 4 bases, with 10 bases between the two germline ends. The source was peripheral blood, collected from a patient treated with radiotherapy plus ipilimumab. The receptor's source is a human donor with non-small cell lung cancer who had a complete response to radiotherapy plus ipilimumab. This rearrangement joins TRBV5-1 to TRBJ1-4; D possibly corresponds to TRBD1 (6 bases). CDR3 in DNA: TGCGCCAGCAGCTTGGGGGGGCAGCTTAATGAAAAACTGTTTTTT. Amino acid sequence: CASSLGGQLNEKLFF.